These 20 T cell receptor beta chains were all obtained from the same sample, sequenced in a study of blood T cells in healthy people across ages. Primed by a sample-barcoded 5' primer and a J-beta primer mix, a second PCR proceeded for about 6 to 12 cycles. In TCRdb, the 5' RACE reads were re-called with MiXCR into one record per CDR3 protein. The table has hundreds of thousands of distinct CDR3 sequences, approximately 40% seen once; the top ten hold 25% to 30%. Sequencing was performed on blood. These receptors all come from a man older than 75 in good health.

The V and J genes are TRBV30 and TRBJ2-2, with 11 nucleotides matching TRBD1. The germline V gene encodes CDR1 GTSNPN and CDR2 SVGIG (reference sequence). V shed 4 bases and J 4 bases; nucleotides not matched to a gene: 5. This CDR3 is 15 amino acids long. The CDR3 sequence is CAWNPGTGGTGELFF. The DNA for the CDR3 is TGTGCCTGGAACCCTGGGACAGGGGGCACCGGGGAGCTGTTTTTT.

The chain combines TRBV7-2 with TRBJ2-1; TRBD2 is a possible D gene (6 bases). The DNA end lines up better with TRBJ2-7; the J call may be wrong. The CDR3 totals 15 residues. Germline CDR1 reads SGHTA; CDR2 reads FQGNSA. This CDR3 reads CASSLEGRPYNEQYF. The CDR3 nucleotides read TGTGCCAGCAGCTTGGAGGGGAGGCCCTACAATGAGCAGTACTTC.

This chain connects TRBV25-1 to TRBJ2-3, with 7 bases lining up with TRBD2. The CDR3 runs to 14 residues. V shed 8 bases and J 2 bases; nucleotides not matched to a gene: 7. Germline V gene data show CDR1 as MGHDK and CDR2 as SYGVNS. The CDR3 protein is CASATSANTDTQYF. CDR3 nucleotides: TGTGCCAGCGCTACTAGCGCGAACACAGATACGCAGTATTTT.

The rearrangement uses TRBV20-1 and TRBJ2-5; TRBD1 might be the D (5 bases). CDR1 and CDR2 (germline): DFQATT, SNEGSKA (reference sequence). The CDR3 extends over 13 amino acids. Trimming removed 3 bases from V and 2 bases from J, with 10 bases in between. This CDR3 reads CSASRQIQETQYF. As DNA, the CDR3 is TGCAGTGCTAGCAGACAGATTCAAGAGACCCAGTACTTC.

This clonotype was picked up a small number of times. The V call is TRBV7-2, the J call TRBJ2-7, with D possibly matching TRBD2 (5 bases). CDR3 length: 14 residues. Germline assignment: CDR1 SGHTA and CDR2 FQGNSA. Trimming took 4 bases from V and 9 from J, leaving 19 bases between them. The CDR3 loop reads CASSSAPEVNRQYF. DNA of the CDR3: TGTGCCAGCAGCTCCGCCCCGGAGGTAAATCGGCAGTACTTC. Looking up the rest from reference TRBV7-2 and TRBJ2-7 gives the full variable domain: GAGVSQSPSNKVTEKGKDVELRCDPISGHTALYWYRQSLGQGLEFLIYFQGNSAPDKSGLPSDRFSAERTGGSVSTLTIQRTQQEDSAVYLCASSSAPEVNRQYFGPGTRLTVT.

The rearrangement uses TRBV2 and TRBJ2-1; D might be TRBD1 or TRBD2, each matching 5 bases. The length of the CDR3 is 13 residues. With 6 bases removed from V and 6 bases from J, the gap between germline ends came to 12 bases. Germline V CDR1 and CDR2: SNHLY, FYNNEI. CDR3: CASRWDRSNEQFF. The CDR3 DNA follows: TGTGCCAGCAGATGGGACCGGAGCAATGAGCAGTTCTTC.

The chain joins TRBV7-9 to TRBJ1-4; 7 bases map to TRBD1. V gave up 6 bases and J gave up 7 bases; unmatched junction bases: 8. The CDR3 runs to 14 residues. CDR1 SEHNR and CDR2 FQNEAQ come from the germline V gene (reference sequence). DNA for the CDR3: TGTGCCAGCAGGCCAGTGACAGGGTCTGAAAAACTGTTTTTT. The encoded protein is CASRPVTGSEKLFF. Full variable domain (outside the CDR3, taken from reference TRBV7-9 and TRBJ1-4): DTGVSQNPRHKITKRGQNVTFRCDPISEHNRLYWYRQTLGQGPEFLTYFQNEAQLEKSRLLSDRFSAERPKGSFSTLEIQRTEQGDSAMYLCASRPVTGSEKLFFGSGTQLSVL.

Regarding this clonotype: A much more abundant neighbour one base away suggests this may be a read error. V gene TRBV4-2 combines with J gene TRBJ2-6; D is unclear. The CDR3 spans 16 residues. Per germline, CDR1 LGHNA and CDR2 YNFKEQ. The CDR3 sequence: CANSQDLRAGANVLTF. In nucleotides, the CDR3 is TGTGCCAACAGCCAAGATCTAAGGGCTGGGGCCAACGTCCTGACTTTC.

CDR3 coding DNA: TGTGCCAGCACACTAGCGGGGGGCTTAGTCTCCTACGAGCAGTACTTC. It yields the protein CASTLAGGLVSYEQYF. The V gene is TRBV7-2, the J gene TRBJ2-7; 12 positions agree with TRBD2. The CDR3 has 16 amino acids. Germline lookup yields CDR1 SGHTA and CDR2 FQGNSA. The J segment lost 0 bases and the V segment lost 7 bases, leaving 7 bases of the junction unmatched. The variable domain in full, completed from reference TRBV7-2 and TRBJ2-7, reads GAGVSQSPSNKVTEKGKDVELRCDPISGHTALYWYRQSLGQGLEFLIYFQGNSAPDKSGLPSDRFSAERTGGSVSTLTIQRTQQEDSAVYLCASTLAGGLVSYEQYFGPGTRLTVT.

CDR3 DNA sequence: TGTGCCACCAGTGGTATCCGGGGGCCTAGGAATGGCTACACCTTC. This codes for CATSGIRGPRNGYTF. The rearrangement uses TRBV24-1 and TRBJ1-2; possibly TRBD1 for D (6 bases). This CDR3 contains 15 residues. Trimming left V 5 bases short and J 6 bases short, with 18 bases between. Germline V gene sequence: CDR1 KGHDR, CDR2 SFDVKD.

The chain employs TRBV4-3 and TRBJ2-1, with 10 bases lining up with TRBD2. The CDR3 covers 17 residues. Trimming cost V 1 base and J 8 bases; bases outside gene matches: 11. The germline V gene encodes CDR1 LGHNA and CDR2 YSLEER. The CDR3 DNA is TGCGCCAGCAGCCAAGGAGTGCCTAGCGGGAGTGGACATGAGCAGTTCTTC. Amino acid sequence: CASSQGVPSGSGHEQFF.

The chain uses TRBV6-5 and TRBJ2-1; 8 nucleotides agree with TRBD2. The ends lost 0 bases at V and 8 bases at J; junction bases unmatched: 6. The germline V gene encodes CDR1 MNHEY and CDR2 SVGAGI. This CDR3 is 15 amino acids long. The CDR3 reads CASSYSGLETHEQFF. For the CDR3, the DNA is TGTGCCAGCAGTTACTCGGGACTAGAAACCCATGAGCAGTTCTTC.

This clonotype was counted a few times. V usage is TRBV20-1 and J usage is TRBJ2-4; 11 positions agree with TRBD2. The V segment lost 5 bases and the J segment 13 bases; nucleotides outside the gene matches: 13. CDR3 length: 14 amino acids. Germline V lookup: CDR1 DFQATT, CDR2 SNEGSKA (reference sequence). The CDR3 here is CSAVGLAAWGEQYF. CDR3 coding DNA: TGCAGTGCTGTGGGACTAGCGGCCTGGGGAGAGCAGTACTTC.

In this sample, this clonotype turned up many times. The gene calls are TRBV27 and TRBJ2-7; D tentatively reads TRBD1 or TRBD2 (5 bases each). The CDR3 loop spans 15 amino acids. Trimming left V 4 bases short and J 2 bases short, with 15 bases between. Germline V CDR1 and CDR2: MNHEY, SMNVEV (reference sequence). The CDR3 loop is CASSSSGTLPYEQYF. The CDR3 DNA reads TGTGCCAGCAGTTCCTCCGGGACGCTTCCCTACGAGCAGTACTTC.

V usage is TRBV20-1 and J usage is TRBJ2-7; no clear D gene. The CDR3 is 15 amino acids. From germline, CDR1 is DFQATT and CDR2 SNEGSKA (reference sequence). The CDR3 DNA reads TGCAGCGCCGGCGGAGCTGGCCTAATTTCCTACGAGCAGTACTTC. It is translated as CSAGGAGLISYEQYF.

This clonotype was detected ten times or more. J is TRBJ2-5 and V is TRBV9, with TRBD1 matching 8 bases. The V gene end was trimmed by 1 base and the J gene end by 4 bases; junction bases not matched to a gene: 9. CDR1 and CDR2 (germline): SGDLS, YYNGEE. The CDR3 runs 16 residues. The CDR3 bases are TGTGCCAGCAGCGTACTCCCGACAGGGGTCGGAGAGACCCAGTACTTC. Residues: CASSVLPTGVGETQYF.

The chain carries TRBV7-9 and TRBJ1-4, with D possibly being TRBD1 (6 bases). The CDR3 contains 14 residues. Trimming left V 3 bases short and J 5 bases short, with 10 bases between. Germline V CDR1 and CDR2: SEHNR, FQNEAQ (reference sequence). CDR3 sequence (DNA): TGTGCCAGCAGCTTCGCACAGGGAAATGAAAAACTGTTTTTT. Its translation is CASSFAQGNEKLFF.

The sample holds a few counts of this clonotype. J is TRBJ2-1 and V is TRBV11-2, with 9 nucleotides matching TRBD2. The J call may not be correct, given that the DNA end is closer to TRBJ2-7. From germline, CDR1 is SGHAT and CDR2 FQNNGV. The CDR3 totals 17 residues. CDR3 loop: CASSLGVGTSNYNEQYF. CDR3 in DNA: TGTGCCAGCAGCTTAGGGGTTGGGACTAGCAACTACAATGAGCAGTACTTC.

This clonotype was counted between two and nine times. The rearrangement links TRBV4-1 to TRBJ1-2; TRBD1 matches at 9 bases. V lost 4 bases to trimming and J lost 3 bases; unmatched junction nucleotides: 3. This CDR3 is 14 amino acids long. Germline-derived CDR1 and CDR2 are MGHRA and YSYEKL. The CDR3 sequence: CASSLRDRDYGYTF. The CDR3 DNA reads as TGCGCCAGCAGCCTCAGGGACAGGGACTATGGCTACACCTTC.

This clonotype was seen a single time. V is TRBV12-5 and J is TRBJ2-7; the D gene could be TRBD1 or TRBD2 (5 bases each). The V end was cut by 6 bases, the J end by 7 bases, with 22 bases between. The CDR3 covers 15 residues. Germline CDR1 LGHNT, CDR2 FRNRAP. The CDR3 DNA reads TGTGCTAGTGGGGTCCGAGGGGTTCCCTACAATGAGCAGTACTTC. It is translated as CASGVRGVPYNEQYF.